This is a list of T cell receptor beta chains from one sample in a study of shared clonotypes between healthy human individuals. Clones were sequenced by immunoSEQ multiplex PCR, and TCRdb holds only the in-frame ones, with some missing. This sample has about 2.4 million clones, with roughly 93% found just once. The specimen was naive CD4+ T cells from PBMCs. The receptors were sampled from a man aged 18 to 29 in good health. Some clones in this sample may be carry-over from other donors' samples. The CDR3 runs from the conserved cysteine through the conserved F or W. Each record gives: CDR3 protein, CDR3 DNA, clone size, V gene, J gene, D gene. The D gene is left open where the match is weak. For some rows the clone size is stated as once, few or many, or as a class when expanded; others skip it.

CASSPGGSTDTQYF	TGTGCCAGCAGCCCCGGTGGTAGCACAGATACGCAGTATTTT	NA	TRBV7-3	TRBJ2-3	NA
CASSRTTANTGELFF	TGTGCCAGCAGTCGCACTACCGCGAACACCGGGGAGCTGTTTTTT	NA	TRBV11-3	TRBJ2-2	NA
CASSLTGEDTEAFF	TGTGCCAGCAGCCTAACAGGGGAGGACACTGAAGCTTTCTTT	once	TRBV7-3	TRBJ1-1	TRBD1
CASSQATSGNTIYF	TGCGCCAGCAGCCAAGCTACCTCTGGAAACACCATATATTTT	NA	TRBV4-3	TRBJ1-3	NA
CASSLGAGGSYEQYF	TGTGCCAGCAGCTTAGGGGCTGGGGGCTCCTACGAGCAGTACTTC	NA	TRBV7-2	TRBJ2-7	NA
CASSISPRGYGYTF	TGTGCCAGTAGTATATCGCCCAGGGGATATGGCTACACCTTC	NA	TRBV19	TRBJ1-2	NA
CASSYRGPDEKLFF	TGTGCCAGCAGTTACAGGGGGCCAGATGAAAAACTGTTTTTT	NA	TRBV6-5	TRBJ1-4	TRBD1
CASSPTGSGNTIYF	TGCGCCAGCAGCCCCACAGGGTCTGGAAACACCATATATTTT	NA	TRBV5-1	TRBJ1-3	NA
CASSPGTDSYEQYF	TGTGCCAGCAGCCCCGGGACAGACTCCTACGAGCAGTACTTC	NA	TRBV7-3	TRBJ2-7	TRBD1
CASSTRDSPNQPQHF	TGTGCCAGCAGCACAAGGGACAGCCCGAATCAGCCCCAGCATTTT	NA	TRBV7-9	TRBJ1-5	TRBD1
CSVLEGWETQYF	TGCAGCGTTCTAGAGGGTTGGGAGACCCAGTACTTC	once	TRBV29-1	TRBJ2-5	NA
CAWSVGGAGYTF	TGTGCCTGGAGTGTCGGGGGCGCCGGCTACACCTTC	NA	TRBV30	TRBJ1-2	NA
CASSLAGRNTEAFF	TGTGCCAGCAGTTTAGCGGGGAGGAACACTGAAGCTTTCTTT	NA	TRBV27	TRBJ1-1	NA
CASSLNGGGDNEQFF	TGCGCCAGCAGCCTTAATGGGGGCGGGGACAATGAGCAGTTCTTC	NA	TRBV5-1	TRBJ2-1	NA
CASRLAGRPSVSGGELFF	TGTGCAAGTCGCTTAGCGGGGAGGCCGTCTGTCTCCGGCGGGGAGCTGTTTTTT	NA	TRBV12-2	TRBJ2-2	NA
CASTRSTGVYEQYF	TGTGCCAGCACTCGGTCGACTGGAGTCTACGAGCAGTACTTC	NA	TRBV6-5	TRBJ2-7	NA
CASSLGGPGTDTQYF	TGCGCCAGCAGCTTGGGGGGGCCCGGGACAGATACGCAGTATTTT	NA	TRBV5-1	TRBJ2-3	NA
CASSEAEVVVAGGTQYF	TGTGCCAGCAGTGAAGCCGAAGTCGTGGTAGCGGGAGGGACCCAGTACTTC	NA	TRBV6-1	TRBJ2-5	TRBD2
CASSLWGDQNTEAFF	TGTGCCAGCAGTTTATGGGGTGACCAGAACACTGAAGCTTTCTTT	NA	TRBV28	TRBJ1-1	NA
CASRTPTGANSF	TGCGCCAGCAGGACCCCGACAGGGGCCAACTCCTTT	NA	TRBV5-1	TRBJ1-1	TRBD1
CASSGGEGYTF	TGTGCCAGCAGTGGGGGAGAAGGCTACACCTTC	NA	TRBV25-1	TRBJ1-2	NA
CASSPPDFRVGEAFF	TGTGCCAGCAGCCCGCCTGACTTCAGAGTCGGTGAAGCTTTCTTT	NA	TRBV5-4	TRBJ1-1	NA
CASSPARTGYNYGYTF	TGTGCCAGCAGCCCCGCTAGAACAGGATATAACTATGGCTACACCTTC	NA	TRBV5-4	TRBJ1-2	NA
CASSRHPNTGELFF	TGTGCCAGCAGCCGACACCCGAACACCGGGGAGCTGTTTTTT	NA	TRBV6-5	TRBJ2-2	NA
CASSLAGGFGEQYF	TGTGCCAGCAGCTTAGCGGGAGGATTTGGCGAGCAGTACTTC	once	TRBV7-7	TRBJ2-7	NA
CASSFRRDRGGGWGYTF	TGTGCCAGCAGTTTCCGCCGGGACAGGGGAGGAGGTTGGGGCTACACCTTC	NA	TRBV28	TRBJ1-2	TRBD1
CAITQGARTEAFF	TGTGCCATCACCCAGGGGGCACGGACTGAAGCTTTCTTT	NA	TRBV10-3	TRBJ1-1	TRBD1
CASRSARDGEKLFF	TGTGCCAGCAGATCGGCCAGGGACGGGGAAAAACTGTTTTTT	NA	TRBV11-2	TRBJ1-4	NA
CASSSPGSAYGYTF	TGTGCCAGCAGCTCTCCGGGAAGTGCCTATGGCTACACCTTC	once	TRBV7-9	TRBJ1-2	NA
CATSRGGISGNTIYF	TGTGCCACCAGCAGAGGCGGCATCTCTGGAAACACCATATATTTT	NA	TRBV15	TRBJ1-3	NA
CASSNSPLEQYF	TGCGCCAGCAGCAATTCGCCTCTCGAGCAGTACTTC	NA	TRBV5-1	TRBJ2-7	NA
CASSTGPLQNVYGYTF	TGTGCCAGCAGTACTGGGCCACTCCAAAATGTCTATGGCTACACCTTC	once	TRBV7-3	TRBJ1-2	NA
CASSSNRDRYYPSTDTQYF	TGTGCCAGCAGCTCAAACCGGGACAGGTACTACCCTAGCACAGATACGCAGTATTTT	NA	TRBV5-8	TRBJ2-3	TRBD1
CASNSIGQNTEAFF	TGTGCCAGCAACTCTATTGGGCAGAACACTGAAGCTTTCTTT	NA	TRBV28	TRBJ1-1	NA
CASSPGSPTPGNTIYF	TGTGCCAGCAGCCCCGGGAGCCCGACGCCTGGAAACACCATATATTTT	once	TRBV5-4	TRBJ1-3	NA
CASSQRLEQFF	TGTGCCAGCAGTCAGAGGTTGGAGCAGTTCTTC	NA	TRBV27	TRBJ2-1	NA
CSARDTGGETQYF	TGCAGCGCACGGGACACCGGAGGGGAGACCCAGTACTTC	NA	TRBV29-1	TRBJ2-5	NA
CASSLESGRTVEQFF	TGTGCCAGCAGCTTAGAAAGCGGGAGAACAGTTGAGCAGTTCTTC	once	TRBV11-2	TRBJ2-1	TRBD2
CATSRQGNPYEQYF	TGTGCCACCTCTAGGCAGGGAAACCCCTACGAGCAGTACTTC	NA	TRBV19	TRBJ2-7	NA
CASSLAGSANQPQHF	TGTGCCAGCAGCTTGGCTGGGTCAGCCAATCAGCCCCAGCATTTT	NA	TRBV5-5	TRBJ1-5	NA
CASSLGGGKETQYF	TGTGCCAGCAGCTTAGGGGGCGGGAAAGAGACCCAGTACTTC	NA	TRBV13	TRBJ2-5	NA
CASSHPTSGPRGEQYF	TGTGCCAGCAGCCACCCAACTAGCGGGCCTCGTGGAGAGCAGTACTTC	NA	TRBV7-6	TRBJ2-7	TRBD2
CASSSYRDAGVYEQYF	TGTGCCAGCAGCTCGTACCGGGACGCCGGAGTCTACGAGCAGTACTTC	NA	TRBV11-2	TRBJ2-7	NA
CASSFWGSSTNEKLFF	TGTGCCAGCAGTTTTTGGGGTAGTTCTACTAATGAAAAACTGTTTTTT	once	TRBV28	TRBJ1-4	NA
CASSSLTGELFF	TGTGCCAGCAGTTCATTAACCGGGGAGCTGTTTTTT	NA	TRBV27	TRBJ2-2	NA
CAAGPRNLAGELFF	TGTGCCGCGGGACCGCGGAATTTGGCCGGGGAGCTGTTTTTT	NA	TRBV28	TRBJ2-2	NA
CASSLSGDPIYEQYF	TGTGCCAGCAGCTTAAGTGGGGACCCCATCTACGAGCAGTACTTC	NA	TRBV7-3	TRBJ2-7	NA
CASSLATGFTEAFF	TGTGCCAGCAGCTTGGCAACAGGGTTCACTGAAGCTTTCTTT	few	TRBV5-4	TRBJ1-1	NA
CATSIYGTVSYEQYF	TGTGCCACCAGCATTTACGGGACAGTCTCCTACGAGCAGTACTTC	NA	TRBV15	TRBJ2-7	TRBD1
CASSDPKRESLREQFF	TGTGCCAGCAGCGACCCAAAGCGGGAGTCTCTCAGGGAGCAGTTCTTC	NA	TRBV9	TRBJ2-1	TRBD2
CASSLEFSYEQYF	TGTGCCAGCAGCTTGGAGTTCTCCTACGAGCAGTACTTC	once	TRBV5-6	TRBJ2-7	NA
CASSLVGPVVTKAFSEAFF	TGTGCCAGCAGCTTAGTAGGCCCGGTGGTGACGAAAGCCTTTAGTGAAGCTTTCTTT	NA	TRBV7-9	TRBJ1-1	NA
CASSPQGTDTEAFF	TGTGCCAGCTCACCACAAGGGACAGACACTGAAGCTTTCTTT	once	TRBV18	TRBJ1-1	TRBD1
CASSLGPYGYTF	TGTGCCAGCAGTTTAGGGCCCTATGGCTACACCTTC	NA	TRBV28	TRBJ1-2	NA
CASSKTYNEQFF	TGCGCCAGCAGTAAGACCTACAATGAGCAGTTCTTC	NA	TRBV10-2	TRBJ2-1	NA